The source of this T cell receptor beta chain is a study of blood T cell repertoires in COVID-19. Study-level information: Donors in the United States, Italy and Spain gave samples during acute or convalescent COVID-19. Nucleic acid was either cDNA or gDNA, and it came from T cells, B-cell-depleted T cells, or PBMCs.

The CDR3 runs 13 residues. About this clone: One end of the junction fails to match germline, which may point to a read error.

As processed by the authors: Reference gene primers were amplified, and this amplification served to estimate nucleated cell counts. Profiled with immunoSEQ multiplex PCR; TCRdb holds only in-frame clones, not every one. V and J calls and clone size come straight from that table; D and trimming were deduced from the DNA. The sample consists of some 150,000 clones, 80% of them appearing once. The sample comprised peripheral blood. The chain joins TRBV12-3 or TRBV12-4 to TRBJ2-7; D is undetermined. The source of this sequence is a man aged 55 to 69 with active or convalescent COVID-19. The CDR3 region is CASRLASLYEQYF. The CDR3, as DNA: TGTGCCAGCAGGTTAGCTTCCCTCTACGAGCAGTACTTC.